These 28 T cell receptor beta chains came from one sample sequenced in a study of T cells in Graves' hyperthyroidism and ophthalmopathy. TCR beta CDR3 regions were amplified from RNA. Primed by the HTBI set, a first-round RT-PCR was run on the TCR CDR3. TCRdb re-called the multiplex PCR reads through MiXCR, storing one row per CDR3 protein. Of hundreds of thousands of distinct CDR3 sequences in the sample, 12% to 15% were seen once. The sequenced material came from blood. Receptors were obtained from a woman aged 40 to 55 with Graves' ophthalmopathy.

By frequency in the sample, this clonotype is medium-sized. The chain combines TRBV19 with TRBJ2-7; 9 positions match TRBD1. After removal of 3 bases from V and 2 bases from J, the junction contained 8 bases not matched to a gene. The germline V gene has CDR1 LNHDA and CDR2 SQIVND (reference sequence). The CDR3 spans 16 residues. CDR3 nucleotide sequence: TGTGCCAGTAGTATCGCCGGGACAGGGCGAACCTACGAGCAGTACTTC. Translation: CASSIAGTGRTYEQYF.

This chain connects TRBV30 to TRBJ1-3; D possibly corresponds to TRBD1 (6 bases). This CDR3 has 15 residues. Trimming cost V 3 bases and J 1 base, with 13 bases left between them. From germline, CDR1 is GTSNPN and CDR2 SVGIG (reference sequence). CDR3 residues: CAWSHTGFSGNTIYF. The DNA for the CDR3 is TGTGCCTGGAGCCATACAGGGTTTTCTGGAAACACCATATATTTT.

This clonotype showed up many times. The rearrangement uses TRBV29-1 and TRBJ2-7; TRBD1 aligns across 8 bases. CDR3 length: 14 amino acids. With V trimmed by 4 bases and J by 7 bases, 12 bases remained unmatched. Germline-derived CDR1 and CDR2 are SQVTM and ANQGSEA. CDR3 sequence: CSVGIDRGSKEQYF. CDR3 DNA sequence: TGCAGCGTTGGGATCGACAGGGGCTCGAAGGAGCAGTACTTC.

The chain is built from TRBV28 and TRBJ1-2, with TRBD1 identical over 8 bases. Trimming cost V 5 bases and J 4 bases; bases outside gene matches: 9. There are 15 residues in the CDR3. Per the germline V gene, CDR1 is MDHEN and CDR2 is SYDVKM. CDR3: CASSPIDRGGYGYTF. The CDR3 DNA reads as TGTGCCAGCAGTCCTATTGACAGGGGAGGCTATGGCTACACCTTC.

This clonotype has a count of ten or more. The chain's CDR3 is CSASPGGAVQPQHF. The CDR3 coding sequence is TGCAGTGCTAGTCCCGGGGGCGCGGTACAGCCCCAGCATTTT. The chain employs TRBV20-1 and TRBJ1-5; a possible D gene is TRBD1 (6 bases). In germline, CDR1 is DFQATT, CDR2 SNEGSKA (reference sequence). Trimming left V 3 bases short and J 7 bases short, with 16 bases between. The CDR3 spans 14 residues.

This clonotype was counted at least ten times. The CDR3 here is CASKLAGVNTEAFF. CDR3 bases: TGTGCCAGCAAGTTGGCAGGAGTGAACACTGAAGCTTTCTTT. The V gene is TRBV2, the J gene TRBJ1-1; D gene ambiguous. The length of the CDR3 is 14 residues. Deletions cut 7 bases from V and 0 bases from J, with 12 bases between. Per germline, CDR1 SNHLY and CDR2 FYNNEI.

This clonotype was found many times. The chain carries TRBV12-3 or TRBV12-4 and TRBJ2-2, with TRBD1 as a possible D gene (5 bases). Trimming took 3 bases from V and 4 from J, leaving 9 bases between them. CDR3 length equals 14 residues. In nucleotides, the CDR3 is TGTGCCAGCAGTTTTAGCAGGGCCACCGGGGAGCTGTTTTTT. Amino acid sequence: CASSFSRATGELFF.

This clonotype has more than one count but fewer than ten. The chain uses TRBV19 and TRBJ1-2, with no clear D. Per the germline V gene, CDR1 is LNHDA and CDR2 is SQIVND (reference sequence). This CDR3 spans 11 amino acids. Trimming left V 8 bases short and J 8 bases short, with 12 bases between. CDR3 sequence (DNA): TGTGCCAGTTCGCAGTCTTGGGGCTACACCTTC. It specifies CASSQSWGYTF.

This clonotype was counted between two and nine times. The genes are TRBV29-1 and TRBJ2-3; D is perhaps TRBD1 or TRBD2 (6 bases each). This CDR3 region has 14 residues. Germline-derived CDR1 and CDR2 are SQVTM and ANQGSEA. Trimming removed 6 bases at V and 4 bases at J, with 17 bases between. CDR3 sequence reads: CSVALGGWADTQYF. The DNA of the CDR3 is TGCAGCGTGGCGTTGGGGGGCTGGGCAGATACGCAGTATTTT.

Many counts were recorded for this clonotype. V usage is TRBV2 and J usage is TRBJ1-6, with 7 bases lining up with TRBD1. V gave up 5 bases and J gave up 7 bases; unmatched junction bases: 8. The V gene's germline CDR1 is SNHLY and CDR2 FYNNEI. This CDR3 has 15 amino acids. CDR3 amino acids: CASSRWTGGNSPLHF. The CDR3 DNA follows: TGTGCCAGCAGTCGATGGACAGGTGGAAATTCACCCCTCCACTTT.

This clonotype occurred a few times. The chain uses TRBV6-1 and TRBJ2-2, with D perhaps being TRBD1 or TRBD2 (5 bases each). CDR3 length equals 16 residues. CDR1 is MNHNS and CDR2 is SASEGT in the germline V gene. V was shortened by 1 base and J by 6 bases, with 15 bases between the two germline ends. This CDR3 reads CASSEGDGSLPGELFF. CDR3 nucleotide sequence: TGTGCCAGCAGTGAAGGGGACGGAAGCCTCCCCGGGGAGCTGTTTTTT.

Ten or more counts support this clonotype. V and J are TRBV2 and TRBJ1-2; the D is unclear. Per the germline V gene, CDR1 is SNHLY and CDR2 is FYNNEI. The V end was cut by 2 bases, the J end by 4 bases, with 8 bases between. The CDR3 consists of 13 residues. The CDR3 coding sequence is TGTGCCAGCAGTGAATGGCGATTCTATGGCTACACCTTC. Its protein is CASSEWRFYGYTF.

The chain joins TRBV25-1 to TRBJ1-1, with D unclear. Germline V gene sequence: CDR1 MGHDK, CDR2 SYGVNS. CDR3 length equals 15 residues. V was cut by 1 base and J by 14 bases, with 23 bases left in between. The chain's CDR3 is CASSESPSRGARRFF. The DNA of the CDR3 is TGTGCCAGCAGTGAATCCCCATCGCGAGGTGCCCGGAGGTTCTTT.

This clonotype was counted many times. The V call is TRBV28, the J call TRBJ2-7, with D perhaps given as TRBD1 or TRBD2 (6 bases each). The length of the CDR3 is 14 residues. Germline lookup yields CDR1 MDHEN and CDR2 SYDVKM. Trimming cost V 7 bases and J 3 bases, with 16 bases left between them. Here the CDR3 DNA reads TGTGCCAGCACCAAGGGGGGAAGCAACTACGAGCAGTACTTC. The encoded protein is CASTKGGSNYEQYF. The full variable domain, completed using reference TRBV28 and TRBJ2-7, is DVKVTQSSRYLVKRTGEKVFLECVQDMDHENMFWYRQDPGLGLRLIYFSYDVKMKEKGDIPEGYSVSREKKERFSLILESASTNQTSMYLCASTKGGSNYEQYFGPGTRLTVT.

Only a few counts were recorded for this clonotype. The V gene is TRBV7-9, the J gene TRBJ1-4; TRBD1 matches 8 bases. The V segment lost 3 bases and the J segment 2 bases; nucleotides outside the gene matches: 5. The germline CDR1 and CDR2 sequences are SEHNR and FQNEAQ (reference sequence). The CDR3 has 16 amino acids. CDR3 protein: CASSFDRGITNEKLFF. The CDR3 region has the DNA TGTGCCAGCAGCTTCGACAGGGGAATCACTAATGAAAAACTGTTTTTT.

The sample holds many counts of this clonotype. Sequence at one end of the junction differs from germline and may be a read error. The V gene is TRBV7-2, the J gene TRBJ2-7, with 12 positions matching TRBD2. The CDR3 loop spans 16 amino acids. The germline V gene has CDR1 SGHTA and CDR2 FQGNSA. The CDR3 protein is CASSLAGGRNSYEQYF. The CDR3, as DNA: TGTGCCAGCAGCCTAGCGGGGGGGCGAAACTCCTACGAGCAGTACTTC.

This clonotype has a count of ten or more. The chain has TRBV2 and TRBJ2-5, with a weak D call TRBD1 (5 bases). The CDR3 is made up of 13 amino acids. Germline CDR1 SNHLY, CDR2 FYNNEI. The ends were cut back, 4 bases at V and 5 bases at J, with 11 bases in the middle. CDR3 DNA: TGTGCCAGCAGTGTTGGGGCGTGGGAGACCCAGTACTTC. Translation: CASSVGAWETQYF.

This clonotype was observed at least ten times. V usage is TRBV7-8 and J usage is TRBJ1-5; the D gene is possibly TRBD1 (5 bases). V was cut by 1 base and J by 5 bases, with 12 bases left in between. Germline V gene lookup returns CDR1 SGHVS and CDR2 FQNEAQ. CDR3 length equals 15 residues. CDR3: CASSLGGPSYQPQHF. The CDR3 DNA sequence: TGTGCCAGCAGCTTAGGGGGCCCCTCTTATCAGCCCCAGCATTTT.

This clonotype was seen at least ten times. The chain carries TRBV20-1 and TRBJ2-7; 13 nucleotides line up with TRBD2. CDR3 length: 16 residues. Germline CDR1 and CDR2: DFQATT and SNEGSKA (reference sequence). After removal of 7 bases from V and 6 bases from J, the junction contained 15 bases not matched to a gene. The CDR3 sequence: CSDIPILAGGRGEQYF. The CDR3 coding sequence is TGCAGTGATATCCCCATACTAGCGGGAGGGCGGGGCGAGCAGTACTTC.

This clonotype was observed at least ten times. The chain carries TRBV2 and TRBJ1-1; the match to TRBD1 covers 8 bases. This CDR3 contains 13 residues. Trimming removed 6 bases from V and 5 bases from J; junction bases left unmatched: 5. Germline V lookup: CDR1 SNHLY, CDR2 FYNNEI. The DNA of the CDR3 is TGTGCCAGCAGACCGACAGGGGAAACTGAAGCTTTCTTT. Residues: CASRPTGETEAFF. Full variable domain (missing parts from reference TRBV2 and TRBJ1-1): EPEVTQTPSHQVTQMGQEVILRCVPISNHLYFYWYRQILGQKVEFLVSFYNNEISEKSEIFDDQFSVERPDGSNFTLKIRSTKLEDSAMYFCASRPTGETEAFFGQGTRLTVV.

There are many counts of this clonotype. The V call is TRBV20-1, the J call TRBJ2-1; no definite D call. Germline CDR1 and CDR2: DFQATT and SNEGSKA (reference sequence). The CDR3 spans 15 residues. Trimming took 0 bases from V and 9 from J, leaving 18 bases between them. The CDR3 reads CSARDYDRSRLEQFF. CDR3 DNA sequence: TGCAGTGCTAGAGATTATGACCGATCCCGTCTTGAGCAGTTCTTC.

Ten or more counts support this clonotype. The chain employs TRBV19 and TRBJ1-5; 7 bases line up with TRBD1. From germline, CDR1 is LNHDA and CDR2 SQIVND (reference sequence). The V gene end was trimmed by 7 bases and the J gene end by 2 bases; junction bases not matched to a gene: 8. The CDR3 runs 15 residues. The chain's CDR3 is CASNQQGQGNQPQHF. The CDR3, as DNA: TGTGCCAGTAACCAACAGGGGCAAGGCAATCAGCCCCAGCATTTT.

The table lists this clonotype with many counts. DNA of the CDR3: TGTGCCAGCAGCCCCGCCCACATACTCTCCTACGAGCAGTACTTC. Translation gives CASSPAHILSYEQYF. J is TRBJ2-7 and V is TRBV28; D is ambiguous. V lost 6 bases to trimming and J lost 0 bases, with 15 bases between them. The germline V gene encodes CDR1 MDHEN and CDR2 SYDVKM. The CDR3 has 15 residues.

This clonotype was recorded at least ten times. V usage is TRBV5-1 and J usage is TRBJ2-1, with TRBD1 as a possible D gene (6 bases). The CDR3 totals 15 residues. CDR1 and CDR2 from the germline V gene are SGHRS and YFSETQ. V was shortened by 0 bases and J by 6 bases, with 13 bases between the two germline ends. The CDR3 loop reads CASSLVWSQGNEQFF. The CDR3 DNA reads as TGCGCCAGCAGCTTGGTCTGGTCACAGGGCAATGAGCAGTTCTTC.

This clonotype was seen many times. In nucleotides, the CDR3 is TGTGCCAGCAGCGCCTACGTTGGGGGACTAGCCCTCTACGAGCAGTACTTC. Its protein product is CASSAYVGGLALYEQYF. The chain carries TRBV7-9 and TRBJ2-7; TRBD2 agrees at 9 bases. Trimming took 5 bases from V and 3 from J; bases not matched to a gene: 14. The CDR3 extends over 17 amino acids. Germline CDR1 SEHNR, CDR2 FQNEAQ (reference sequence).

This clonotype was picked up many times. In DNA, the CDR3 is TGTGCCAGCAGCGTAGGTCGGACAGGGGACACTGAAGCTTTCTTT. It yields the protein CASSVGRTGDTEAFF. The chain combines TRBV9 with TRBJ1-1, with 9 bases fitting TRBD1. The CDR3 loop spans 15 amino acids. In germline, CDR1 is SGDLS, CDR2 YYNGEE. V lost 0 bases and J lost 3; bases outside the gene matches: 3. Using reference TRBV9 and TRBJ1-1 for the parts outside the CDR3, the full variable domain is DSGVTQTPKHLITATGQRVTLRCSPRSGDLSVYWYQQSLDQGLQFLIQYYNGEERAKGNILERFSAQQFPDLHSELNLSSLELGDSALYFCASSVGRTGDTEAFFGQGTRLTVV.

This clonotype was seen repeatedly, ten times or more. The V call is TRBV20-1, the J call TRBJ2-7, with D perhaps TRBD1 or TRBD2 (6 bases each). The germline gives CDR1 DFQATT, CDR2 SNEGSKA (reference sequence). This CDR3 region has 13 residues. Deletions cut 6 bases from V and 4 bases from J, with 16 bases between. DNA for the CDR3: TGCAGTGCCCCTGCGGGGACACCGTACGAGCAGTACTTC. The encoded protein is CSAPAGTPYEQYF.

This clonotype was detected many times. The rearrangement uses TRBV12-3 or TRBV12-4 and TRBJ2-1; 13 nucleotides align to TRBD2. Losses at the gene ends were 8 bases for V and 7 bases for J; bases not matched to a gene: 8. The length of the CDR3 is 15 residues. CDR3 DNA sequence: TGTGCCAGCGCCGAAGCGGGACTAGCGGGAAATGAGCAGTTCTTC. It encodes CASAEAGLAGNEQFF.